This TCR beta chain was obtained from a study of cytomegalovirus exposure and HLA in healthy donors. Study results and caveats: The study flagged some 180 TCR beta chains as cytomegalovirus-associated. Analysis was performed later, and it showed HLA-associated TCR beta chains to be more clonally expanded than equally common others. In a later analysis, the majority of CMV-associated beta chains seemingly showed HLA restriction.

V lost 4 bases, J lost 6 bases, and 5 bases stayed unmatched. The CDR3 covers 14 residues. Germline lookup yields CDR1 SGHRS and CDR2 YFSETQ. This clone was recorded many times. The antigen is undetermined. PCR used 60 Vbeta primers and 13 Jbeta primers. The authors' processing: A later analysis tallied about 80 million unique TCR beta chains, around 11 million of them shared. Sequenced by immunoSEQ multiplex PCR; TCRdb stores in-frame clones only, minus some. V and J calls and clone size are given by that table; D and trimming were obtained from the DNA. The table has 100,000 to 140,000 clones, more than 65% seen once.

J is TRBJ1-4 and V is TRBV5-1; TRBD1 agrees at 8 bases. The origin of this receptor is a man younger than 45 in good health and CMV-seronegative. Sequenced input: PBMCs. The CDR3 reads CASSTRGRDEKLFF. CDR3 nucleotide sequence: TGCGCCAGCAGCACCAGGGGGCGCGATGAAAAACTGTTTTTT.